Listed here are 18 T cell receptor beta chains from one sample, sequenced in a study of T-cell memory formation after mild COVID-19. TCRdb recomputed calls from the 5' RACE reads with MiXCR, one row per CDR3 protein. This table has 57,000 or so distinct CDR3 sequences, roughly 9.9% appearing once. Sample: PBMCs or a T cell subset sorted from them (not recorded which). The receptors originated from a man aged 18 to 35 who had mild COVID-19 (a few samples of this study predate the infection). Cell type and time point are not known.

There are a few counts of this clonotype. CDR3 sequence (DNA): TGCAGTGTCCCAGGACAGGGGCGATTGGGAAACACCATATATTTT. Its protein is CSVPGQGRLGNTIYF. V is TRBV20-1 and J is TRBJ1-3; TRBD1 matches at 9 bases. Germline loops: CDR1 DFQATT, CDR2 SNEGSKA (reference sequence). The CDR3 extends over 15 amino acids. The ends lost 7 bases at V and 4 bases at J; junction bases unmatched: 11.

DNA for the CDR3: TGTGCCAGCTCACCAGGGTACGGGACGTCGCAGGAGACCCAGTACTTC. This encodes CASSPGYGTSQETQYF. This sequence joins TRBV18 and TRBJ2-5; D is tentatively TRBD1 or TRBD2 (5 bases each). The V gene lost 2 bases and the J gene lost 5 bases, with 18 bases spanning the gap. Germline V gene lookup returns CDR1 KGHSH and CDR2 LQKENI. The CDR3 consists of 16 residues. The full variable domain, in which reference TRBV18 and TRBJ2-5 provide the parts outside the CDR3, is NAGVMQNPRHLVRRRGQEARLRCSPMKGHSHVYWYRQLPEEGLKFMVYLQKENIIDESGMPKERFSAEFPKEGPSILRIQQVVRGDSAAYFCASSPGYGTSQETQYFGPGTRLLVL.

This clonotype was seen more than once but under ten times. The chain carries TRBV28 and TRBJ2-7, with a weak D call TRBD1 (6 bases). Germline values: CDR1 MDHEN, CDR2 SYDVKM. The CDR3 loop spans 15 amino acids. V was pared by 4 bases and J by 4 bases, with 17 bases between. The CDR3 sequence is CASSSTGLQGYEQYV. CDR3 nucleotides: TGTGCCAGCAGTTCGACCGGGCTACAGGGTTACGAGCAGTACGTC.

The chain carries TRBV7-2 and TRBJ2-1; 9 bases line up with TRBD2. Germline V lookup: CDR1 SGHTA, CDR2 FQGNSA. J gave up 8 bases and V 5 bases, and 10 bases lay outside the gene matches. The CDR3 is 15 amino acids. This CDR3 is CASSPQVRGGDEQFF. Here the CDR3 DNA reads TGTGCCAGCAGCCCGCAGGTGCGGGGGGGGGATGAGCAGTTCTTC. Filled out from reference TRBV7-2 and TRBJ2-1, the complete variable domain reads GAGVSQSPSNKVTEKGKDVELRCDPISGHTALYWYRQSLGQGLEFLIYFQGNSAPDKSGLPSDRFSAERTGGSVSTLTIQRTQQEDSAVYLCASSPQVRGGDEQFFGPGTRLTVL.

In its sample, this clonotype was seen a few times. In DNA, the CDR3 is TGTGCCAGCAGCCCTCGGACAGGGCCTCCTGATAGTGGCTACACCTTC. As protein: CASSPRTGPPDSGYTF. The chain employs TRBV7-9 and TRBJ1-2; 8 nucleotides agree with TRBD1. This CDR3 region has 16 residues. Trimming at V came to 5 bases and at J to 7 bases, leaving 15 bases not matched to a gene. Germline lookup yields CDR1 SEHNR and CDR2 FQNEAQ (reference sequence).

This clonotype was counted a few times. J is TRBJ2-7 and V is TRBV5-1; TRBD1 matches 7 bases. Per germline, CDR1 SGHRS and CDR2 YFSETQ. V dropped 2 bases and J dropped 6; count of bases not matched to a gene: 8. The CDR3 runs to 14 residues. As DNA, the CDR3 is TGCGCCAGCAGCTTCCAACAGGGGTCGGGCGAGCAGTACTTC. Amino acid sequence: CASSFQQGSGEQYF.

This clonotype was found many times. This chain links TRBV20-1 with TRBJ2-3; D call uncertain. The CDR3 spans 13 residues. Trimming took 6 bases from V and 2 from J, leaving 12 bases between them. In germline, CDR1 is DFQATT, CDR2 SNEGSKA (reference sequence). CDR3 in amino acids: CSALEGFTDTQYF. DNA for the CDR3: TGCAGTGCATTAGAAGGGTTCACAGATACGCAGTATTTT.

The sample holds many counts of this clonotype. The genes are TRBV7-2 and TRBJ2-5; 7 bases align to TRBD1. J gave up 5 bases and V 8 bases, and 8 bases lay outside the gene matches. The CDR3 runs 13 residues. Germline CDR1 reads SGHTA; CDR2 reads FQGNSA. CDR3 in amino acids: CASGRQGVETQYF. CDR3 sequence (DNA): TGTGCCAGCGGCCGACAGGGAGTGGAGACCCAGTACTTC.

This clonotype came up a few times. The CDR3 DNA follows: TGTGCCAGCAGCCGCCGACAGGCGATTACCCGACCAAATCAGCCCCAGCATTTT. This translates into CASSRRQAITRPNQPQHF. The J gene is TRBJ1-5, the V gene TRBV6-2 or TRBV6-3; D perhaps matches TRBD1 (6 bases). The CDR3 contains 18 residues. Trimming stripped 6 bases from V and 4 bases from J, with 25 bases between. The germline V gene has CDR1 MNHEY and CDR2 SVGEGT.

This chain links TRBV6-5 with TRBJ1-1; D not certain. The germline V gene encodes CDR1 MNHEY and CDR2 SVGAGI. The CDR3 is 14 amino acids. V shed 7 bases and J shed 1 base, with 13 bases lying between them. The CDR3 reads CASTSGGSNTEAFF. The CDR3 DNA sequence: TGTGCCAGCACCTCGGGAGGTTCGAACACTGAAGCTTTCTTT.

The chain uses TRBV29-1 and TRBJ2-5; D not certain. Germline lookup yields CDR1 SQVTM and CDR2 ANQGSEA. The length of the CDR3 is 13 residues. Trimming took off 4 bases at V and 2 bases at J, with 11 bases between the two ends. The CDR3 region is CSVVPDIQETQYF. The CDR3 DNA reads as TGCAGCGTTGTGCCAGATATACAAGAGACCCAGTACTTC. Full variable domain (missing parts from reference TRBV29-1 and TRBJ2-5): SAVISQKPSRDICQRGTSLTIQCQVDSQVTMMFWYRQQPGQSLTLIATANQGSEATYESGFVIDKFPISRPNLTFSTLTVSNMSPEDSSIYLCSVVPDIQETQYFGPGTRLLVL.

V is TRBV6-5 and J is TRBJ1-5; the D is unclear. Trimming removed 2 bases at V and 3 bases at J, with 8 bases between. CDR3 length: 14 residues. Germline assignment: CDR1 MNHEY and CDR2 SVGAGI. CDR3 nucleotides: TGTGCCAGCAGTTACGCCCAGATCAATCAGCCCCAGCATTTT. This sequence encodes CASSYAQINQPQHF.

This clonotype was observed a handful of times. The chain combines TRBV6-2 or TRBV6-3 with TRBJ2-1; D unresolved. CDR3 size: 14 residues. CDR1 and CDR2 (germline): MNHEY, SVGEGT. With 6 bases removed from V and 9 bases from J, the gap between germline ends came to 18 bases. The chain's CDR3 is CASRLFSGWGEQFF. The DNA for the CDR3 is TGTGCCAGCAGGTTATTCTCCGGGTGGGGTGAGCAGTTCTTC.

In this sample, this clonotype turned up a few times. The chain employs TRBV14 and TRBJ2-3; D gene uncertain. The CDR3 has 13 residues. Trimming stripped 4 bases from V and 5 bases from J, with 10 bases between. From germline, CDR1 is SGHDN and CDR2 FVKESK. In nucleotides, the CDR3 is TGTGCCAGCAGCCTTATGACCGTAGATACGCAGTATTTT. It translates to CASSLMTVDTQYF.

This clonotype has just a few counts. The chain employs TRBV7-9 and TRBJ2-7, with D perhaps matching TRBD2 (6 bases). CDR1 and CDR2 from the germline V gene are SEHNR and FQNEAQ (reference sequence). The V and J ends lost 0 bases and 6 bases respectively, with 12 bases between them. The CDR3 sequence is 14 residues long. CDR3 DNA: TGTGCCAGCAGCTTAGCGGGGGGAGCGGGCGAGCAGTACTTC. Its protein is CASSLAGGAGEQYF.

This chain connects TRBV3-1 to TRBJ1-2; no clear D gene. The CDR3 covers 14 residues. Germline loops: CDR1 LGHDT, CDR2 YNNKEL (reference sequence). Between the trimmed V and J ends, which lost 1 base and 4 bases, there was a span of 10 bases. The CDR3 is CASSQAVSSYGYTF. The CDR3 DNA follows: TGTGCCAGCAGCCAAGCGGTGTCTTCCTATGGCTACACCTTC.

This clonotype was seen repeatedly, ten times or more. The CDR3 protein is CASSQSGPSTDTQYF. The CDR3 bases are TGTGCCAGCAGCCAGAGCGGCCCTAGCACAGATACGCAGTATTTT. This chain uses TRBV7-3 with TRBJ2-3; tentative D call: TRBD2 (5 bases). V dropped 5 bases and J dropped 0 bases, with 12 bases sitting between them. Germline CDR1 is SGHTA and CDR2 is FQGTGA. CDR3 length: 15 amino acids.

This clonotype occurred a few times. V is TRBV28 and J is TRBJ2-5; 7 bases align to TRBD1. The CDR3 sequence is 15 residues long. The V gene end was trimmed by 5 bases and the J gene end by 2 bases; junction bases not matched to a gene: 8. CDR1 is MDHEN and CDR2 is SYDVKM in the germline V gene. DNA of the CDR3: TGTGCCAGCAGTCGAACCGGGACAGCTCAAGAGACCCAGTACTTC. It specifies CASSRTGTAQETQYF.